Each of the 9 T cell receptor beta chains below was sequenced from the same sample in a study of blood T cell repertoires in COVID-19. Sequencing used immunoSEQ multiplex PCR; TCRdb keeps in-frame clones, though not all of them. This sample has about 290,000 clones, with about 90% found just once. The specimen sequenced was peripheral blood. The receptors were sampled from a woman in her twenties or thirties with COVID-19, enrolled during active disease.

The chain combines TRBV19 with TRBJ1-3, with D uncertain. Germline CDR1 and CDR2: LNHDA and SQIVND (reference sequence). V was pared by 3 bases and J by 10 bases, with 16 bases between. The CDR3 has 14 amino acids. The CDR3 reads CASSILSSLRTIYF. The CDR3 DNA is TGTGCCAGTAGTATCCTATCTTCCTTGAGGACCATATATTTT.

This rearrangement joins TRBV5-1 to TRBJ2-7, with 10 bases fitting TRBD2. The CDR3 consists of 19 residues. The J segment lost 2 bases and the V segment lost 4 bases, leaving 18 bases of the junction unmatched. Germline lookup yields CDR1 SGHRS and CDR2 YFSETQ. The DNA of the CDR3 is TGCGCCAGCAGCCCGGGATCGGACCCCAACAGCGGGGGGGCCTACGAGCAGTACTTC. Translated: CASSPGSDPNSGGAYEQYF.

Regarding this clone: Other DNA sequences in this specimen translate into the identical CDR3. The V and J genes are TRBV7-9 and TRBJ2-2; TRBD2 might be the D (5 bases). This CDR3 is 13 amino acids long. Trimming took 3 bases from V and 5 from J, leaving 7 bases between them. Germline V CDR1 and CDR2: SEHNR, FQNEAQ (reference sequence). CDR3 bases: TGTGCCAGCAGCTTTCGGGGTACCGGGGAGCTGTTTTTT. It specifies CASSFRGTGELFF.

J is TRBJ1-1 and V is TRBV7-6; weak D call: TRBD1 (6 bases). The V gene's germline CDR1 is SGHVS and CDR2 FNYEAQ. V was shortened by 5 bases and J by 5 bases, with 12 bases between the two germline ends. The CDR3 is 13 amino acids. Here the CDR3 DNA reads TGTGCCAGCAGCGACACAGGGTTTACTGAAGCTTTCTTT. This gives the protein CASSDTGFTEAFF.

The chain employs TRBV5-1 and TRBJ1-2, with 7 bases that match TRBD1. CDR3 length: 15 residues. The junction had 6 bases not matched to a gene; V was cut back by 1 base and J by 3 bases. The germline gives CDR1 SGHRS, CDR2 YFSETQ. The CDR3 here is CASSLTGVSDYGYTF. The CDR3 bases are TGCGCCAGCAGCTTGACAGGGGTTAGTGACTATGGCTACACCTTC.

The chain is built from TRBV4-1 and TRBJ2-1, with a tentative D call TRBD2 (5 bases). The CDR3 is made up of 19 amino acids. Trimming removed 2 bases from V and 0 bases from J, with 20 bases in between. The germline gives CDR1 MGHRA, CDR2 YSYEKL. CDR3 in DNA: TGCGCCAGCAGCCAAAATTACAGCCCTAGGAGGTTCTCCTACAATGAGCAGTTCTTC. Amino acid sequence: CASSQNYSPRRFSYNEQFF.

The chain uses TRBV5-4 and TRBJ1-2; 7 nucleotides line up with TRBD1. Germline V gene lookup returns CDR1 SGHNT and CDR2 YYREEE (reference sequence). With V trimmed by 4 bases and J by 4 bases, 4 bases remained unmatched. CDR3 size: 13 residues. The CDR3 reads CASSPGQVYGYTF. The CDR3 DNA is TGTGCCAGCAGCCCAGGACAGGTCTATGGCTACACCTTC.

The chain has TRBV11-2 and TRBJ1-2; D not resolved. The CDR3 is 15 residues long. V was clipped by 1 base and J by 1 base, with 10 bases between them. Germline V CDR1 and CDR2: SGHAT, FQNNGV. The CDR3 here is CASSLGAGVNYGYTF. For the CDR3, the DNA is TGTGCCAGCAGCTTAGGGGCCGGGGTTAACTATGGCTACACCTTC.

The chain has TRBV6-5 and TRBJ2-1; 7 bases align to TRBD2. The CDR3 is 16 residues long. The germline V gene has CDR1 MNHEY and CDR2 SVGAGI. V shed 0 bases, J shed 3 bases, and the junction held 5 bases outside the gene matches. The CDR3 region is CASSYSAGVIYNEQFF. CDR3 DNA: TGTGCCAGCAGTTACTCGGCGGGGGTGATCTACAATGAGCAGTTCTTC.